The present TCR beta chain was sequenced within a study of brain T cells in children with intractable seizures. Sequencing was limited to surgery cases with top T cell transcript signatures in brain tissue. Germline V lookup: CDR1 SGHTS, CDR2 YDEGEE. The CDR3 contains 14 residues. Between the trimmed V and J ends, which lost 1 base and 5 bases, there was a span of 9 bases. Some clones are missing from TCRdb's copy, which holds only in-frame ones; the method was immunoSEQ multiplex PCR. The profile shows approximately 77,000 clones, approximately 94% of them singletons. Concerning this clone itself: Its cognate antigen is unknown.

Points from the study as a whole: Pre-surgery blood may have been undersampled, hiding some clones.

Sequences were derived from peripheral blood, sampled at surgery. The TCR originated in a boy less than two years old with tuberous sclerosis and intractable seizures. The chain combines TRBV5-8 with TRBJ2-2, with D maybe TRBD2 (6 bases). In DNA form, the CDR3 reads TGTGCCAGCAGCTTGAGAGGGAGGACCGGGGAGCTGTTTTTT. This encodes CASSLRGRTGELFF.